These 6 T cell receptor beta chains share one sample of origin, sequenced in a study of CD8 T cells in ankylosing spondylitis. One entry per CDR3 protein, called by TCRdb with MiXCR from the 5' RACE reads. The data show just over 350,000 distinct CDR3 sequences, about 20% seen once. Material for sequencing was blood, either unsorted or a sorted T cell fraction (not recorded which). The receptors here all came from a male donor with ankylosing spondylitis or in good health (not recorded which).

This clonotype was detected ten times or more. V usage is TRBV29-1 and J usage is TRBJ2-5; no definite D call. CDR3 length equals 13 residues. The V and J ends lost 0 bases and 1 base respectively, with 6 bases between them. Germline CDR1 reads SQVTM; CDR2 reads ANQGSEA. CDR3 coding DNA: TGCAGCGTTGAAGACTACATCCAAGAGACCCAGTACTTC. Encoded protein: CSVEDYIQETQYF.

The genes are TRBV6-1 and TRBJ2-7; 12 bases line up with TRBD2. The germline CDR1 and CDR2 sequences are MNHNS and SASEGT. V trimming: 7 bases; J trimming: 3 bases; junction bases outside the gene matches: 7. The CDR3 covers 15 residues. CDR3 bases: TGTGCCAGCAACGAAGGACTAGCGGGGATCTACGAGCAGTACTTC. It specifies CASNEGLAGIYEQYF.

V gene TRBV29-1 combines with J gene TRBJ2-4; D could derive from TRBD1 or TRBD2 (5 bases each). The CDR3 has 15 residues. Trimming shortened V by 5 bases and J by 3 bases, and 17 bases separated the two germline ends. Per germline, CDR1 SQVTM and CDR2 ANQGSEA. CDR3 protein: CSVLPGRAGKNIQYF. CDR3 nucleotide sequence: TGCAGCGTTCTACCAGGGCGGGCGGGCAAAAACATTCAGTACTTC.

The gene calls are TRBV6-1 and TRBJ2-3; D could derive from TRBD1 or TRBD2 (5 bases each). V shed 7 bases and J shed 2 bases, with 16 bases lying between them. The germline gives CDR1 MNHNS, CDR2 SASEGT. The CDR3 length is 15 residues. The CDR3 nucleotides read TGTGCCAGCAAGCCTGGGGACGGTGACACAGATACGCAGTATTTT. Translating gives CASKPGDGDTDTQYF.

This clonotype was picked up a small number of times. The chain couples TRBV6-1 to TRBJ2-7; D may be TRBD1 or TRBD2 (6 bases each). Germline CDR1 is MNHNS and CDR2 is SASEGT. The CDR3 spans 14 residues. The V end lost 6 bases, the J end lost 6 bases, and 18 bases lay between the germline ends. CDR3 region: CASRPGGEIGEQYF. CDR3 nucleotide sequence: TGTGCCAGCAGACCCGGGGGCGAAATAGGCGAGCAGTACTTC.

This clonotype turned up a few times. The chain is built from TRBV20-1 and TRBJ2-7; 9 positions match TRBD1. The CDR3 is 15 residues long. Trimming at V came to 4 bases and at J to 0 bases, leaving 7 bases not matched to a gene. The germline gives CDR1 DFQATT, CDR2 SNEGSKA (reference sequence). For the CDR3, the DNA is TGCAGTGCTACTGATAGGGACAGGGCCTCCTACGAGCAGTACTTC. Amino acids: CSATDRDRASYEQYF.